These 14 T cell receptor beta chains came from one sample sequenced in a study of CD8 T cells in ankylosing spondylitis. In TCRdb, the 5' RACE reads were re-called with MiXCR into one record per CDR3 protein. The table records some 240,000 distinct CDR3 sequences, under 20% of them present only once. Specimen: blood, either unsorted or a sorted T cell fraction (not recorded which). The receptors shown here come from a male donor with ankylosing spondylitis or in good health (not recorded which).

This clonotype was seen only a few times. The chain combines TRBV5-1 with TRBJ2-7; D assignment may be TRBD1 or TRBD2 (5 bases each). The V end was cut by 4 bases, the J end by 3 bases, with 20 bases between. This CDR3 region has 16 residues. Germline V gives CDR1 SGHRS, CDR2 YFSETQ. CDR3 loop: CASSLLRHGDVYEQYF. The CDR3 DNA reads TGCGCCAGCAGCCTACTACGACACGGGGACGTCTACGAGCAGTACTTC. The whole variable domain, remainder taken from reference TRBV5-1 and TRBJ2-7, is KAGVTQTPRYLIKTRGQQVTLSCSPISGHRSVSWYQQTPGQGLQFLFEYFSETQRNKGNFPGRFSGRQFSNSRSEMNVSTLELGDSALYLCASSLLRHGDVYEQYFGPGTRLTVT.

The chain joins TRBV5-6 to TRBJ2-1; D is perhaps TRBD2 (6 bases). Germline V CDR1 and CDR2: SGHDT, YYEEEE. V was cut by 4 bases and J by 6 bases, with 20 bases left in between. The CDR3 consists of 16 residues. This chain's CDR3 is CASSLRDSLSRNEQFF. The DNA of the CDR3 is TGTGCCAGCAGCCTCCGGGACTCCCTCTCCCGCAATGAGCAGTTCTTC.

As for this clonotype: One end of the junction varies from germline; a read error may be responsible. The J gene is TRBJ1-2, the V gene TRBV6-5; TRBD1 agrees at 8 bases. Germline values: CDR1 MNHEY, CDR2 SVGAGI. This CDR3 spans 14 amino acids. CDR3 region: CSSSYSAGGFGYTF. The CDR3 DNA follows: TGTTCCAGCAGTTACTCGGCAGGGGGCTTTGGCTACACCTTC.

This chain uses TRBV5-1 with TRBJ1-1, with 8 bases identical to TRBD1. V was clipped by 7 bases and J by 1 base; unmatched bases: 6. The CDR3 has 14 amino acids. Germline lookup yields CDR1 SGHRS and CDR2 YFSETQ. The DNA of the CDR3 is TGCGCCAGCGCCGCAGGGGGCAGGAACACTGAAGCTTTCTTT. Encoded protein: CASAAGGRNTEAFF.

This clonotype appeared many times. This chain links TRBV29-1 with TRBJ2-7; weak D call: TRBD2 (5 bases). The V gene lost 2 bases and the J gene lost 2 bases, with 13 bases spanning the gap. CDR1 is SQVTM and CDR2 is ANQGSEA in the germline V gene. This CDR3 spans 14 amino acids. The CDR3 sequence is CSVEFRREPYEQYF. CDR3 bases: TGCAGCGTTGAATTCAGACGGGAACCCTACGAGCAGTACTTC.

This clonotype occurred many times. The chain links TRBV4-2 to TRBJ2-1, with a tentative D call TRBD2 (5 bases). CDR1 is LGHNA, CDR2 YNFKEQ, per germline. CDR3 length: 16 amino acids. V was cut by 4 bases and J by 6 bases, with 19 bases left in between. The CDR3 DNA reads as TGTGCCAGCAGCCCCATTGGTCTAGCAGAAGGCAATGAGCAGTTCTTC. It translates to CASSPIGLAEGNEQFF.

This clonotype was found a few times. The chain links TRBV12-3 or TRBV12-4 to TRBJ1-1; D remains ambiguous. This CDR3 spans 14 amino acids. Between the trimmed V and J ends, which lost 1 base and 2 bases, there was a span of 8 bases. CDR3 protein: CASSLVSGNTEAFF. The CDR3 DNA reads as TGTGCCAGCAGTTTAGTGTCGGGAAACACTGAAGCTTTCTTT.

This clonotype was seen a few times. The chain employs TRBV5-1 and TRBJ1-1, with D perhaps matching TRBD1 (6 bases). Germline-derived CDR1 and CDR2 are SGHRS and YFSETQ. The V gene lost 2 bases and the J gene lost 0 bases, with 14 bases spanning the gap. This CDR3 contains 16 residues. The CDR3 nucleotides are TGCGCCAGCAGCTTAGGGATTGGACAGATGAACACTGAAGCTTTCTTT. Its protein is CASSLGIGQMNTEAFF.

This clonotype was observed at least ten times. V usage is TRBV28 and J usage is TRBJ1-1; D ambiguous. This CDR3 comprises 14 residues. The V gene lost 3 bases and the J gene lost 0 bases, with 8 bases spanning the gap. The germline gives CDR1 MDHEN, CDR2 SYDVKM. The CDR3 spells CASSLLAMNTEAFF. In DNA form, the CDR3 reads TGTGCCAGCAGTTTGCTTGCCATGAACACTGAAGCTTTCTTT. Using reference TRBV28 and TRBJ1-1 for the parts outside the CDR3, the full variable domain is DVKVTQSSRYLVKRTGEKVFLECVQDMDHENMFWYRQDPGLGLRLIYFSYDVKMKEKGDIPEGYSVSREKKERFSLILESASTNQTSMYLCASSLLAMNTEAFFGQGTRLTVV.

This clonotype occurred a few times. This chain connects TRBV4-1 to TRBJ2-7, with 7 positions matching TRBD1. Germline loops: CDR1 MGHRA, CDR2 YSYEKL. This CDR3 spans 13 amino acids. The V segment lost 2 bases and the J segment 5 bases; nucleotides outside the gene matches: 3. The CDR3 reads CASSQTGENEQYF. The DNA of the CDR3 is TGCGCCAGCAGCCAAACAGGGGAAAACGAGCAGTACTTC.

The sample holds a few counts of this clonotype. The chain is built from TRBV2 and TRBJ2-7; D is uncertain. The CDR3 sequence is 14 residues long. Germline CDR1 is SNHLY and CDR2 is FYNNEI. Trimming removed 4 bases from V and 2 bases from J, with 12 bases in between. CDR3 sequence: CASSAPGAPYEQYF. The CDR3 DNA sequence: TGTGCCAGCAGTGCTCCAGGAGCACCCTACGAGCAGTACTTC.

The CDR3 is CASLLGMGNQPQHF. The CDR3, as DNA: TGTGCCAGCCTATTAGGGATGGGCAATCAGCCCCAGCATTTT. This rearrangement joins TRBV7-8 to TRBJ1-5; no clear D. V was shortened by 8 bases and J by 2 bases, with 13 bases between the two germline ends. This CDR3 spans 14 amino acids. Germline CDR1 is SGHVS and CDR2 is FQNEAQ.

CDR3 in amino acids: CASSLEDYQETQYF. Written as DNA, the CDR3 is TGTGCCAGCAGCTTAGAGGACTACCAAGAGACCCAGTACTTC. The rearrangement links TRBV7-9 to TRBJ2-5, with a weak D call TRBD2 (5 bases). This CDR3 spans 14 amino acids. In germline, CDR1 is SEHNR, CDR2 FQNEAQ (reference sequence). Trimming removed 1 base at V and 0 bases at J, with 6 bases between.

There are many counts of this clonotype. The V and J genes are TRBV5-6 and TRBJ2-1; 9 positions agree with TRBD1. The J segment lost 8 bases and the V segment lost 4 bases, leaving 10 bases of the junction unmatched. The CDR3 contains 15 residues. Germline V gives CDR1 SGHDT, CDR2 YYEEEE. The CDR3 sequence: CASSPIQGARDEQFF. The CDR3 DNA reads TGTGCCAGCAGCCCTATACAGGGGGCGCGAGATGAGCAGTTCTTC.